This T cell receptor beta chain was recovered during a study of blood T cell repertoires in COVID-19. Study details: T cells, B-cell-depleted T cells, or PBMCs supplied cDNA or gDNA.

The ends lost 4 bases at V and 7 bases at J; junction bases unmatched: 5. From germline, CDR1 is SGHTS and CDR2 YDEGEE. The length of the CDR3 is 13 residues. This study enrolled people aged roughly 18 to 89 from about 24 US geographic areas. All recovered Cohort 3 donors got two negative PCRs, got clearance, or saw symptom resolution. The authors' processing: Estimates of nucleated cell counts were drawn from the amplification of reference gene primers. The assay was immunoSEQ multiplex PCR, and TCRdb's table has in-frame clones only and misses some. V, J and clone size were drawn from that table, and D and trimming were deduced from the DNA. The sample lists roughly 330,000 clones, around 87% occurring once.

The sample was PBMCs or T cells enriched from blood (not recorded which). The sequence derives from a woman aged 30 to 39 who had recovered from COVID-19. This sequence joins TRBV5-8 and TRBJ2-7; 10 bases are shared with TRBD1. The chain's CDR3 is CASSGGQGREQYF. Written as DNA, the CDR3 is TGTGCCAGCAGCGGGGGACAGGGGCGGGAGCAGTACTTC.